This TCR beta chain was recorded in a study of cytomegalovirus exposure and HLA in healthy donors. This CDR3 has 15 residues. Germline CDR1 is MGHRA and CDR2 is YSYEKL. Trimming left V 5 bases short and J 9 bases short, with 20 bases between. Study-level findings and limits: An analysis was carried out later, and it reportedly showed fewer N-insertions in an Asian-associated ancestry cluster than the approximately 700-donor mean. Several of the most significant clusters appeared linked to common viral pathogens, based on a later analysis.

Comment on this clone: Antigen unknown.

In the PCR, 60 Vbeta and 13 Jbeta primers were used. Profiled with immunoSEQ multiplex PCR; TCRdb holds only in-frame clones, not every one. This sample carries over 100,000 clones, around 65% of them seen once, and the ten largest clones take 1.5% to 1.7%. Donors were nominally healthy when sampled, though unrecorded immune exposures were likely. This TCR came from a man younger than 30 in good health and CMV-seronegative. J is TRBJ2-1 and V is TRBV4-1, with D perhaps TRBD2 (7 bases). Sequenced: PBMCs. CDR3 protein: CASSSDTGGRVEQFF. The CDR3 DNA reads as TGCGCCAGCAGCTCAGATACCGGGGGGCGGGTTGAGCAGTTCTTC.